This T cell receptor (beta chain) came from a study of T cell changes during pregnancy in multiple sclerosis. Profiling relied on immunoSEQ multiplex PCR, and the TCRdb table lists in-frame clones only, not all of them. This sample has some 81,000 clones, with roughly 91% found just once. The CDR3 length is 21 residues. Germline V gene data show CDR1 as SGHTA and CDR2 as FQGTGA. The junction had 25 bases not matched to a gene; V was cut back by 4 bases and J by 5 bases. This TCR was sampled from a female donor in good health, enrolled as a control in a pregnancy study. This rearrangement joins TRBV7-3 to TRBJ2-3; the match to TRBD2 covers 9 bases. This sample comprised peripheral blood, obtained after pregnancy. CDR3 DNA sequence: TGTGCCAGCAGCTCCCTAATGGCCCCCCGATACCTAGCGGGGAGAGAAGATACGCAGTATTTT. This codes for CASSSLMAPRYLAGREDTQYF.